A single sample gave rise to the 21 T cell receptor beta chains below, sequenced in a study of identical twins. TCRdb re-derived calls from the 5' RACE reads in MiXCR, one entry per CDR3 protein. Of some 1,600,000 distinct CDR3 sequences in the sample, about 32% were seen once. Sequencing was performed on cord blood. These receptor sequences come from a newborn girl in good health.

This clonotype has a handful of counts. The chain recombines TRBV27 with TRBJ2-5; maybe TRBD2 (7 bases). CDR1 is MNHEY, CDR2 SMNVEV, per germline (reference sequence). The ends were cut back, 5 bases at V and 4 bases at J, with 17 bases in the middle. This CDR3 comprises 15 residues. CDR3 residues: CASSRTPGGIETQYF. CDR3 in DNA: TGTGCCAGCAGTCGAACCCCGGGGGGCATAGAGACCCAGTACTTC.

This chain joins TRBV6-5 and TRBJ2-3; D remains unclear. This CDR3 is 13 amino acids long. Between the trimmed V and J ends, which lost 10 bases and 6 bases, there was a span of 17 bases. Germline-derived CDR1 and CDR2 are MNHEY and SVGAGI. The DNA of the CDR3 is TGTGCCATTCACCGCCTAAGCGCCGATACGCAGTATTTT. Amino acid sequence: CAIHRLSADTQYF.

The DNA for the CDR3 is TGTGCCAGTACCCGACACGACACCGGGGAGCTGTTTTTT. It translates to CASTRHDTGELFF. The chain links TRBV19 to TRBJ2-2; D is unresolved. The CDR3 length is 13 residues. Trimming shortened V by 7 bases and J by 3 bases, and 9 bases separated the two germline ends. The germline gives CDR1 LNHDA, CDR2 SQIVND (reference sequence).

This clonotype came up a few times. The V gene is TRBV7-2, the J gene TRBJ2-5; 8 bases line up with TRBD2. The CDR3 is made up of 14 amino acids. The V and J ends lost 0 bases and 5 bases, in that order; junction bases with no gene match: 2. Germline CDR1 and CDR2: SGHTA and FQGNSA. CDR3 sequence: CASSLAPSGETQYF. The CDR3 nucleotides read TGTGCCAGCAGCTTAGCTCCTAGCGGGGAGACCCAGTACTTC.

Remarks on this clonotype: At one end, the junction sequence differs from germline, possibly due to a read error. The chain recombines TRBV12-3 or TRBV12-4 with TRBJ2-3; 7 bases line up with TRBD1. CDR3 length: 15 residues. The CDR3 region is CASSYTTGIADTEYF. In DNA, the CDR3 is TGTGCCAGCAGTTATACGACAGGGATAGCAGATACGGAGTATTTT.

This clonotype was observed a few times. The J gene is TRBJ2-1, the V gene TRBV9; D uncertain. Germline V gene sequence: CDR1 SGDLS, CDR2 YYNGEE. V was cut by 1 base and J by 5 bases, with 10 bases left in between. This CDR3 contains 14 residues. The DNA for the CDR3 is TGTGCCAGCAGCGTACTGGGCAGTCACAATGAGCAGTTCTTC. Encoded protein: CASSVLGSHNEQFF.

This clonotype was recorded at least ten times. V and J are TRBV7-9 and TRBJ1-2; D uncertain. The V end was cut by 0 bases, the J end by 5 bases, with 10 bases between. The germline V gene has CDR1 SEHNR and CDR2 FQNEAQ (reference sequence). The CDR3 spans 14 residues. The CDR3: CASSLASVGYGYTF. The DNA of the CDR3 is TGTGCCAGCAGCTTAGCCAGTGTCGGATATGGCTACACCTTC.

The CDR3 loop reads CASSEGGTGGSYEQYF. The CDR3, as DNA: TGTGCCAGCAGTGAAGGAGGGACAGGGGGTTCCTACGAGCAGTACTTC. The gene calls are TRBV2 and TRBJ2-7, with 11 bases aligning to TRBD1. After removal of 1 base from V and 1 base from J, the junction contained 3 bases not matched to a gene. The CDR3 length is 16 residues. Germline lookup yields CDR1 SNHLY and CDR2 FYNNEI.

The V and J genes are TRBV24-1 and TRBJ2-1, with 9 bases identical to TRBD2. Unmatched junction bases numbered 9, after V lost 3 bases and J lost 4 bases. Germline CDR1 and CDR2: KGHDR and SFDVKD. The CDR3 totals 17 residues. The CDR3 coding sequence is TGTGCCACCAGTGATGGGGTGGCTAGCGGGATTTACAATGAGCAGTTCTTC. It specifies CATSDGVASGIYNEQFF.

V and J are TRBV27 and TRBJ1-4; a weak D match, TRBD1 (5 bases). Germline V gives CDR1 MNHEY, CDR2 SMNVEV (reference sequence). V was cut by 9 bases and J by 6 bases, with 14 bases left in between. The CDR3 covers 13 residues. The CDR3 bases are TGTGCCAGTCTTAGGGGCAGCGATGAAAAACTGTTTTTT. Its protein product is CASLRGSDEKLFF.

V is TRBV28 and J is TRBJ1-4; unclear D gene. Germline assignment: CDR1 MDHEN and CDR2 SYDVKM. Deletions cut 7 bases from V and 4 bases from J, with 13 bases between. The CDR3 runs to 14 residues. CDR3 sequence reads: CASTPGPYNEKLFF. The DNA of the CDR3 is TGTGCCAGCACACCCGGACCTTATAATGAAAAACTGTTTTTT.

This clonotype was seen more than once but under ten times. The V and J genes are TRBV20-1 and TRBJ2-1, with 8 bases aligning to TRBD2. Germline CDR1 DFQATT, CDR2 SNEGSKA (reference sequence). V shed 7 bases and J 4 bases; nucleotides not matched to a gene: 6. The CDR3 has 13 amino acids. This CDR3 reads CSELAGGYNEQFF. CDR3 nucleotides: TGCAGTGAGCTAGCGGGCGGATACAATGAGCAGTTCTTC.

CDR3: CASKVASVDTEAFF. The DNA for the CDR3 is TGTGCCAGCAAGGTAGCGTCGGTGGACACTGAAGCTTTCTTT. The chain combines TRBV6-1 with TRBJ1-1; D not certain. Trimming removed 7 bases from V and 3 bases from J, with 15 bases in between. In germline, CDR1 is MNHNS, CDR2 SASEGT. The CDR3 covers 14 residues.

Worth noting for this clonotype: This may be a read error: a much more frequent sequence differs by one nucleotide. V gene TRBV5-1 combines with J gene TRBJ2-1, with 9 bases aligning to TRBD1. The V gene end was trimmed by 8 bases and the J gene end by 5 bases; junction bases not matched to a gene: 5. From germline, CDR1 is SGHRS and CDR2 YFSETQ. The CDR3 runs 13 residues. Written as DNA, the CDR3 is TGCGCCAGTCAGGGACAGGGTAACAATGAGCAGTTCTTC. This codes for CASQGQGNNEQFF.

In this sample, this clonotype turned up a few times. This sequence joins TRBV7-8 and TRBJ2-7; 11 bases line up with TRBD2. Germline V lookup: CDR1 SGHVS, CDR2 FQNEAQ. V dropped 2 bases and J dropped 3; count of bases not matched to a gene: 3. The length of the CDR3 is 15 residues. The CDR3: CASSLTSGSLYEQYF. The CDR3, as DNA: TGTGCCAGCAGCTTAACTAGCGGGAGTCTCTACGAGCAGTACTTC.

The CDR3 region has the DNA TGTGCCAGCAGTCACGGGGCGCTTTACAATGAGCAGTTCTTC. Translated: CASSHGALYNEQFF. The chain couples TRBV28 to TRBJ2-1, with D perhaps assigned TRBD1 or TRBD2 (5 bases each). The germline V gene encodes CDR1 MDHEN and CDR2 SYDVKM. The ends were cut back, 5 bases at V and 4 bases at J, with 12 bases in the middle. This CDR3 contains 14 residues.

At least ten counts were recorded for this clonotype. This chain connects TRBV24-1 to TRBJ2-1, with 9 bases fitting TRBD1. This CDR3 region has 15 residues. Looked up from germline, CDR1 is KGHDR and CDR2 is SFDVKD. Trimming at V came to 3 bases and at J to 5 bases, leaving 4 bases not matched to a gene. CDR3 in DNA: TGTGCCACCAGTGATGCGGGACAGGGAAACAATGAGCAGTTCTTC. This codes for CATSDAGQGNNEQFF.

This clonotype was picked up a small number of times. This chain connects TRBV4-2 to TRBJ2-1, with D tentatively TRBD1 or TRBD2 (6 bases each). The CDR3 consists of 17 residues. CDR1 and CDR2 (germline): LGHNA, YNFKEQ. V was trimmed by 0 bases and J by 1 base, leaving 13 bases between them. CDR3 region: CASSQDPRGESYNEQFF. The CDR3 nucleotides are TGTGCCAGCAGCCAAGATCCTAGGGGGGAATCCTACAATGAGCAGTTCTTC.

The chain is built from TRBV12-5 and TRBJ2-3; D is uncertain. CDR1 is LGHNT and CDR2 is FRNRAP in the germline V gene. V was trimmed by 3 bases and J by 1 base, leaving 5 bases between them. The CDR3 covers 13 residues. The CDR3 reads CASGFIGTDTQYF. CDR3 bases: TGTGCTAGTGGTTTTATCGGCACAGATACGCAGTATTTT.

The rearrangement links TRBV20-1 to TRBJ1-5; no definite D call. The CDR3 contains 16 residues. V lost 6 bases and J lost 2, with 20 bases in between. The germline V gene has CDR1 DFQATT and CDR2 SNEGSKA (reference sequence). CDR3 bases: TGCAGTGCCCCAGTCGTCCAGGAGGTTGGCAATCAGCCCCAGCATTTT. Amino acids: CSAPVVQEVGNQPQHF.

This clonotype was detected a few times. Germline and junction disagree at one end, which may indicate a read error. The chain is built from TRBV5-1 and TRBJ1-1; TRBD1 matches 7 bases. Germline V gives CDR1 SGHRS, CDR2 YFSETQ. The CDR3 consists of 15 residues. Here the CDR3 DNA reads TGCGCCAGCAGCAACCGGACAGGCCGGAACACTGAGGCTTTCTTT. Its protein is CASSNRTGRNTEAFF.